This is a list of T cell receptor beta chains from one sample in a study of T cells of healthy individuals. From the 5' RACE reads, TCRdb called clonotypes with MiXCR, one entry per CDR3 protein. The table includes 40,000 to 65,000 distinct CDR3 sequences, over 12% detected once. Receptor source: a human donor in good health. The CDR3 runs from the conserved cysteine through the conserved F or W. The D gene is left open where the match is weak. Clone size is not always given. Where it is, it says once, few, many or a class for expanded clones.

D	J	size	V	CDR3	DNA
TRBD2	TRBJ2-5	few	TRBV20-1	CSAWPGLAGGRKTQYF	TGCAGTGCTTGGCCCGGCCTAGCGGGAGGGCGAAAGACCCAGTACTTC
TRBD2	TRBJ2-7	NA	TRBV19	CASSLVGLADYEQYF	TGTGCCAGTAGTCTCGTGGGACTAGCGGACTACGAGCAGTACTTC
NA	TRBJ1-1	many	TRBV5-4	CASRSARGNTEAFF	TGTGCCAGCAGATCAGCCAGGGGGAACACTGAAGCTTTCTTT
TRBD1	TRBJ2-1	NA	TRBV6-1	CASRKDRDSYNEQFF	TGTGCCAGCAGGAAAGACAGGGACTCCTACAATGAGCAGTTCTTC
NA	TRBJ2-1	many	TRBV20-1	CSASAADSYNEQFF	TGCAGTGCTAGTGCGGCGGACTCCTACAATGAGCAGTTCTTC
NA	TRBJ1-1	many	TRBV18	CASSPQGGNTEAFF	TGTGCCAGCTCACCACAGGGGGGGAACACTGAAGCTTTCTTT
NA	TRBJ1-2	few	TRBV29-1	CSVRAGEDGYTF	TGCAGCGTGCGGGCGGGGGAGGATGGCTACACCTTC
NA	TRBJ2-4	many	TRBV10-1	CAIPRNQGAKNIQYF	TGCGCCATTCCACGGAATCAGGGGGCCAAAAACATTCAGTACTTC
TRBD1	TRBJ1-5	NA	TRBV7-2	CASSLGGTVSNQPQHF	TGTGCCAGCAGCTTAGGGGGGACAGTTTCTAATCAGCCCCAGCATTTT
NA	TRBJ2-1	few	TRBV6-6	CASSPGLAMGEQFF	TGTGCCAGCAGTCCGGGACTCGCCATGGGTGAGCAGTTCTTC
NA	TRBJ2-7	NA	TRBV20-1	CSASGGVWYEQYF	TGCAGTGCGAGCGGCGGGGTGTGGTACGAGCAGTACTTC
NA	TRBJ1-2	many	TRBV7-9	CASSPDMGFLGYTF	TGTGCCAGCAGCCCCGATATGGGGTTTCTGGGCTACACCTTC
TRBD1	TRBJ1-2	few	TRBV6-1	CASRKIDRADGYTF	TGTGCCAGCAGGAAAATCGACAGGGCTGATGGCTACACCTTC
TRBD2	TRBJ2-3	many	TRBV4-1	CASSQVAGEGKTTDTQYF	TGCGCCAGCAGCCAAGTAGCGGGGGAAGGGAAAACCACAGATACGCAGTATTTT
NA	TRBJ2-7	few	TRBV7-2	CASGFGRYEQYF	TGTGCCAGCGGTTTCGGGCGATACGAGCAGTACTTC
NA	TRBJ2-7	many	TRBV18	CASSPQRSSHGEQYF	TGTGCCAGCTCACCCCAGAGAAGTTCCCACGGGGAGCAGTACTTC
NA	TRBJ1-1	few	TRBV7-9	CASSPARGFGSEAFF	TGTGCCAGCAGCCCGGCCCGGGGGTTCGGGTCTGAAGCTTTCTTT
NA	TRBJ2-5	many	TRBV4-3	CASSQEEGQETQYF	TGCGCCAGCAGCCAAGAGGAGGGTCAAGAGACCCAGTACTTC
NA	TRBJ2-3	few	TRBV5-1	CASSQGSPDTQYF	TGCGCCAGCAGCCAGGGGTCGCCAGATACGCAGTATTTT
NA	TRBJ1-2	many	TRBV20-1	CSASPGNGYTF	TGCAGTGCTAGTCCGGGCAATGGCTACACCTTC
TRBD2	TRBJ2-7	NA	TRBV7-6	CASSYSGGTYEQYF	TGTGCCAGCAGCTACAGCGGGGGGACCTACGAGCAGTACTTC
NA	TRBJ2-7	once	TRBV6-2/TRBV6-3	CASSYSPGELAYEQYF	TGTGCCAGCAGTTACTCTCCCGGTGAGTTGGCCTACGAGCAGTACTTC
TRBD2	TRBJ2-5	NA	TRBV5-1	CASSLRPGGETQYF	TGCGCCAGCAGCTTGCGACCGGGGGGAGAGACCCAGTACTTC
TRBD2	TRBJ2-3	NA	TRBV5-4	CASSLVGLAGGPSDTQYF	TGTGCCAGCAGCTTGGTGGGACTAGCGGGGGGCCCATCAGATACGCAGTATTTT
NA	TRBJ1-1	few	TRBV5-1	CASRRENLAFF	TGCGCCAGCCGCAGGGAAAATTTGGCTTTCTTT
TRBD2	TRBJ2-6	many	TRBV27	CASTSGRSGANVLTF	TGTGCCAGCACTAGCGGAAGATCTGGGGCCAACGTCCTGACTTTC
TRBD1	TRBJ1-5	few	TRBV6-2/TRBV6-3	CASSSDRGGNQPQHF	TGTGCCAGCAGTTCCGACAGGGGGGGCAATCAGCCCCAGCATTTT
NA	TRBJ1-3	few	TRBV12-5	CASGLFPGTFTGNTIYF	TGTGCTAGTGGTTTGTTCCCCGGGACCTTCACTGGAAACACCATATATTTT
NA	TRBJ1-5	many	TRBV7-2	CASSQNRVDQPQHF	TGTGCCAGCAGTCAAAACAGGGTGGATCAGCCCCAGCATTTT
TRBD1	TRBJ1-1	many	TRBV4-2	CASSQEEGAGNTEAFF	TGTGCCAGCAGCCAAGAGGAGGGGGCAGGGAACACTGAAGCTTTCTTT
TRBD1	TRBJ2-3	NA	TRBV6-1	CVTDGQGTADTQYF	TGTGTCACAGACGGACAGGGAACGGCAGATACGCAGTATTTT
NA	TRBJ1-2	NA	TRBV4-1	CASSQEAGEGYTF	TGCGCCAGCAGCCAAGAAGCAGGGGAAGGCTACACCTTC
NA	TRBJ2-7	many	TRBV29-1	CSVALQSYEQYF	TGCAGCGTTGCCCTTCAGTCCTACGAGCAGTACTTC
TRBD1	TRBJ2-7	many	TRBV10-3	CAISESRDRGLEEQYF	TGTGCCATCAGTGAGTCGCGGGACAGGGGGCTTGAAGAGCAGTACTTC
NA	TRBJ1-3	many	TRBV4-3	CASSQALSGSGNTIYF	TGCGCCAGCAGCCAAGCCCTCAGTGGCTCTGGAAACACCATATATTTT
TRBD1	TRBJ1-5	NA	TRBV4-2	CASSQGTGEGNQPQHF	TGTGCCAGCAGCCAGGGGACAGGGGAAGGCAATCAGCCCCAGCATTTT
NA	TRBJ1-3	NA	TRBV5-6	CASSQQWSRNSGNTIYF	TGTGCCAGCAGCCAGCAGTGGAGTAGGAACTCTGGAAACACCATATATTTT
TRBD1	TRBJ2-7	NA	TRBV4-3	CASSPGQGPSPYEQYF	TGCGCCAGCAGCCCCGGACAGGGCCCTTCCCCCTACGAGCAGTACTTC
TRBD2	TRBJ2-1	few	TRBV7-3	CASSLAGGANEQFF	TGTGCCAGCAGCCTAGCGGGGGGCGCCAATGAGCAGTTCTTC
NA	TRBJ1-1	many	TRBV7-9	CASSLQGLPEAFF	TGTGCCAGCAGCTTACAGGGTCTACCTGAAGCTTTCTTT